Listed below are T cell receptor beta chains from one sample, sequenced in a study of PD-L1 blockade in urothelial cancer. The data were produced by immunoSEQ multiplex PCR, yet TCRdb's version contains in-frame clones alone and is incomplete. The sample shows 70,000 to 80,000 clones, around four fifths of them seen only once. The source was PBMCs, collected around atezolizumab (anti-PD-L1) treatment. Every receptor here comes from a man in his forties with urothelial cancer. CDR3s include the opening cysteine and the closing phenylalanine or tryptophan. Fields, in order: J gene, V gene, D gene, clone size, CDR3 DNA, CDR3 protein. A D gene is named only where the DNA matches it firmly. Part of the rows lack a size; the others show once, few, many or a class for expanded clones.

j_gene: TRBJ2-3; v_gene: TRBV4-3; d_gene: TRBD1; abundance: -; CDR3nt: TGCGCCAGCAGCCAAAGCTCGGGACAGGGCACAGATACGCAGTATTTT; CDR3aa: CASSQSSGQGTDTQYF
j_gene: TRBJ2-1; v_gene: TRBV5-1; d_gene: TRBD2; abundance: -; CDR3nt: TGCGCCAGCAGCTTGGCCTTTGGAACTAGCGGAGACAATGAGCAGTTCTTC; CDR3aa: CASSLAFGTSGDNEQFF
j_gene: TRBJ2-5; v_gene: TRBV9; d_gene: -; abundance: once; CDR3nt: TGTGCCAGCAGCGTAGGTCGGGAGTCAATAGAGACCCAGTACTTC; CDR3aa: CASSVGRESIETQYF
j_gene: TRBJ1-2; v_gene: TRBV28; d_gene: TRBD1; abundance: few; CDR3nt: TGTGCCAGCAGGAAGGACAGGGACTATGGCTACACCTTC; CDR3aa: CASRKDRDYGYTF
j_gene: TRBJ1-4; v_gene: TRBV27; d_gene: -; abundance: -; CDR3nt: TGTGCCAGCAGTTTGAGTTCCGGGGGGAATGAAAAACTGTTTTTT; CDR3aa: CASSLSSGGNEKLFF
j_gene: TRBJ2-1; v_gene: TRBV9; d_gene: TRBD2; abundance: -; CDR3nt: TGTGCCAGCAGCGTTGGACTAGCGGGTTACAATGAGCAGTTCTTC; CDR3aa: CASSVGLAGYNEQFF
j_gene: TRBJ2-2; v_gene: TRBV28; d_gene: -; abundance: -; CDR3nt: TGTGCCAGCAGTTTGGGTGCAGGGGGGCAAGGGGAGCTGTTTTTT; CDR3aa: CASSLGAGGQGELFF
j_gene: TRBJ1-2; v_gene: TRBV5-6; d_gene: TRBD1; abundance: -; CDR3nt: TGTGCCAGCAGCTCCGGACAGGGGGCGGGTTATGGCTACACCTTC; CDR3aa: CASSSGQGAGYGYTF
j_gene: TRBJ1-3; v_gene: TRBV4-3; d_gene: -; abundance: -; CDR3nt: TGCGCCAGCAGCCAAGACCCAGGGTCGGGAAACACCATATATTTT; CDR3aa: CASSQDPGSGNTIYF
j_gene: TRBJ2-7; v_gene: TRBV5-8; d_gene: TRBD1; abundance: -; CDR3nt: TGTGCCAGCAGCTTGCGGGGGACAGGATTTTACGAGCAGTACTTC; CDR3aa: CASSLRGTGFYEQYF
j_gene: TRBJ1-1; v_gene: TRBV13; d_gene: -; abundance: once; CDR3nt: TGTGCCAGCAGCAACAGCCGGCGGGAGGGAGCTTTCTTT; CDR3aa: CASSNSRREGAFF
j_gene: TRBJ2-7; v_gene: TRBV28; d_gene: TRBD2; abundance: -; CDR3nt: TGTGCCAGCAACCCCGGGAGGCCATCCTACGAGCAGTACTTC; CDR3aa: CASNPGRPSYEQYF
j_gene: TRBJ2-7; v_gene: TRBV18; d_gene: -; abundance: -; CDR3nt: TGTGCCAGCTCGCTAGAATGGAGCTCCTACGAGCAGTACTTC; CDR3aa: CASSLEWSSYEQYF
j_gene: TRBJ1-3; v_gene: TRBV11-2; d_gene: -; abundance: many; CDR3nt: TGTGCCAGCAGCGCGGGACTCCCGGGGAGGGGAAACACCATATATTTT; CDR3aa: CASSAGLPGRGNTIYF
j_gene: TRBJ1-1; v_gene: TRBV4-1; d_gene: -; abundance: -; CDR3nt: TGCGCCAGCAGCCAAGGATGGGGCGTGAACACTGAAGCTTTCTTT; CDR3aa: CASSQGWGVNTEAFF
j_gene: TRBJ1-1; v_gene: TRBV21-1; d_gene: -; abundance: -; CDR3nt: TGTGCCAGCACCCGCCTCAAGGGGGACACTGAAGCTTTCTTT; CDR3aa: CASTRLKGDTEAFF
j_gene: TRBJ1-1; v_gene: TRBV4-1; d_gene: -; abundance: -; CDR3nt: TGCGCCAGCAGCCAAGACAGGGCCATGAACACTGAAGCTTTCTTT; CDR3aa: CASSQDRAMNTEAFF
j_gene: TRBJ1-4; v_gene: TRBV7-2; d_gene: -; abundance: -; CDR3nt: TGTGCCAGCAGCTCCACAGGGAAGCCTGAAAAACTGTTTTTT; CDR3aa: CASSSTGKPEKLFF
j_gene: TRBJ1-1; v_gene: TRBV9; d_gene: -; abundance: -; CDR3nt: TGTGCCAGCAGCGTCGCGCCCCTTGGAGGGAACACTGAAGCTTTCTTT; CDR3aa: CASSVAPLGGNTEAFF
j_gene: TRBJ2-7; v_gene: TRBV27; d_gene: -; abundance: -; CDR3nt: TGTGCCAGCAGGGCAAGGCGGGACGGCTCCTACGAGCAGTACTTC; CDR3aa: CASRARRDGSYEQYF
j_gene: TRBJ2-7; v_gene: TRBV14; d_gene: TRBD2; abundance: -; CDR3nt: TGTGCCAGCAGCCAAGGGGCCAGCGGGAGTTACGAGCAGTACTTC; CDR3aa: CASSQGASGSYEQYF
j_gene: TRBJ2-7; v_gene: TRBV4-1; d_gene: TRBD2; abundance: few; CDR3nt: TGCGCCAGCAGCCAAGGATGGGGGAGGGCCCAGCACGAGCAGTACTTC; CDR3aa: CASSQGWGRAQHEQYF
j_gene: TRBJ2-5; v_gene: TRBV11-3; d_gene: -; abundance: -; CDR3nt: TGTGCCAGCAGCTTAGGGGCAGGGGCGAGCGAAGAGACCCAGTACTTC; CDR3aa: CASSLGAGASEETQYF
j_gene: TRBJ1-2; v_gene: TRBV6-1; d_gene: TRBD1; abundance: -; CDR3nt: TGTGCCGAATCAGGGGGTTATTGGGACTATGGCTACACCTTC; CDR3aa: CAESGGYWDYGYTF
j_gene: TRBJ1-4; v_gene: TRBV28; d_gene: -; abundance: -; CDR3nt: TGTGCCAGCACCCTGGGAGGGGGGACCTCTAATGAAAAACTGTTTTTT; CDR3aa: CASTLGGGTSNEKLFF
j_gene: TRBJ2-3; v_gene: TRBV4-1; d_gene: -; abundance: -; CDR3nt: TGCGCCAGCAGCCAAGAGCGATCTAGCACAGATACGCAGTATTTT; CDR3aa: CASSQERSSTDTQYF
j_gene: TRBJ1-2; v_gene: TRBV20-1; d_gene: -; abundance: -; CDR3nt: TGCAGTGCGGGGGAGGCCTATGGCTACACCTTC; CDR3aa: CSAGEAYGYTF
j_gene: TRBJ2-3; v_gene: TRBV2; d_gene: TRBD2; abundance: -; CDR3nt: TGTGCCAGCAGTGGGACTAGCGGAGACACAGATACGCAGTATTTT; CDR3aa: CASSGTSGDTDTQYF
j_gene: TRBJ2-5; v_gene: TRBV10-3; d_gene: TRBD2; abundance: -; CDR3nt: TGTGCCATCAGTGAGTCTGCCGGGGGGGAGACCCAGTACTTC; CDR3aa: CAISESAGGETQYF
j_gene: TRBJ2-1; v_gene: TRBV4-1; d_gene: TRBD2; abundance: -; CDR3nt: TGCGCCAGCAGCCAGACTAGCGGGAACAATGAGCAGTTCTTC; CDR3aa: CASSQTSGNNEQFF
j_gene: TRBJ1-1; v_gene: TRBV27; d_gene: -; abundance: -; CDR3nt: TGTGCCAGCAGTTTGTGGGGGGACGGGCGACGGAACACTGAAGCTTTCTTT; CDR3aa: CASSLWGDGRRNTEAFF
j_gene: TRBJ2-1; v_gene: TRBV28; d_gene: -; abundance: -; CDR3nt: TGTGCCAGCAGTTTAAGGTTGCGGGAAACCTACAATGAGCAGTTCTTC; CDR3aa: CASSLRLRETYNEQFF
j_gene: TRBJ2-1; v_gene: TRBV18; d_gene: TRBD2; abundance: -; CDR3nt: TGTGCCAGCTCACCGCTAGCGGGAGACACCTACAATGAGCAGTTCTTC; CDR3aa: CASSPLAGDTYNEQFF
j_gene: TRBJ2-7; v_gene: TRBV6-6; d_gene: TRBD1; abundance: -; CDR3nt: TGTGCCAGCAGTTACACAGGGGTCTCCTACGAGCAGTACTTC; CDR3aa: CASSYTGVSYEQYF
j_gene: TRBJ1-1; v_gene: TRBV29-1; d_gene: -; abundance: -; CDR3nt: TGCAGCGTTGATTTGCACATGAACACTGAAGCTTTCTTT; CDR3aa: CSVDLHMNTEAFF
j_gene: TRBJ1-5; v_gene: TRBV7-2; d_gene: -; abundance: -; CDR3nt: TGTGCCAGCAGCTGGGGGGGGGATCAGCCCCAGCATTTT; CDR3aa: CASSWGGDQPQHF
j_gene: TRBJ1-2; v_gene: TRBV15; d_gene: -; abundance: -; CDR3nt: TGTGCCACCAGCAGGAATATGAGGGTGGATCGCTATGGCTACACCTTC; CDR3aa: CATSRNMRVDRYGYTF
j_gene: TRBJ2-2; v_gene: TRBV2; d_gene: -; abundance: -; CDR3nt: TGTGCCAGCGAGGAGACAGCGAACACCGGGGAGCTGTTTTTT; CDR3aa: CASEETANTGELFF
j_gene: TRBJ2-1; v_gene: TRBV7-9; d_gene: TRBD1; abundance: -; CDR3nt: TGTGCCAGCAACGGGGACAGGGAGTTAGATGAGCAGTTCTTC; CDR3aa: CASNGDRELDEQFF
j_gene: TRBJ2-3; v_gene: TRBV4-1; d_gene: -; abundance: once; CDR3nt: TGCGCCAGCAGCCTCCAGGGTAGCACAGATACGCAGTATTTT; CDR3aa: CASSLQGSTDTQYF
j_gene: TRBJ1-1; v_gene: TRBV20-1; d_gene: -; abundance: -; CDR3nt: TGCAGTGCCCCGGGGAACACTGAAGCTTTCTTT; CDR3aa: CSAPGNTEAFF
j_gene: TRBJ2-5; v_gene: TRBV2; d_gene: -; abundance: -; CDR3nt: TGTGCCAGCAGTGAAGCTCGGGGTTTAGGCCGTCGGGAGACCCAGTACTTC; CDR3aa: CASSEARGLGRRETQYF
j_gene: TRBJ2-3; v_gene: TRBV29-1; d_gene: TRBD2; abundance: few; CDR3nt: TGCAGCGTTGAGGGGGCGGGGGCTAGCGGGAGGGATACGCAGTATTTT; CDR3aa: CSVEGAGASGRDTQYF
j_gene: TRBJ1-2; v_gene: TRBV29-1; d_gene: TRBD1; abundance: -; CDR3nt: TGCAGCGTTATACGGCCGGGACAGGACTATGGCTACACCTTC; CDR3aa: CSVIRPGQDYGYTF
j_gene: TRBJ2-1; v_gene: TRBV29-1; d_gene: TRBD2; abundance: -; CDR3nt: TGCAGCGTTGAATGGCGGGGGGGGTGGGCTCATGAGCAGTTCTTC; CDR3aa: CSVEWRGGWAHEQFF
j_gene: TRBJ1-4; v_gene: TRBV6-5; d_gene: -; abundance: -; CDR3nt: TGTGCCAGCAGGCGTCTGAGTGCAACTAATGAAAAACTGTTTTTT; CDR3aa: CASRRLSATNEKLFF
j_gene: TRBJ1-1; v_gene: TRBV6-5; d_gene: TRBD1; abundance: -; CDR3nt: TGTGCCAGCAGTTACTCGACCAGGGGGCGGACTGAAGCTTTCTTT; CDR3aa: CASSYSTRGRTEAFF
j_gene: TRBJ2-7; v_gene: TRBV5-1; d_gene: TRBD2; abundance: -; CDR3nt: TGCGCCAGCAGCCAGCTAGCGGGAGTGGGCTACGAGCAGTACTTC; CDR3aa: CASSQLAGVGYEQYF
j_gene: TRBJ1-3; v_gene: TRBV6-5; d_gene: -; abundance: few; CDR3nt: TGTGCCAGCAGCGGGGATGGAAACACCATATATTTT; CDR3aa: CASSGDGNTIYF